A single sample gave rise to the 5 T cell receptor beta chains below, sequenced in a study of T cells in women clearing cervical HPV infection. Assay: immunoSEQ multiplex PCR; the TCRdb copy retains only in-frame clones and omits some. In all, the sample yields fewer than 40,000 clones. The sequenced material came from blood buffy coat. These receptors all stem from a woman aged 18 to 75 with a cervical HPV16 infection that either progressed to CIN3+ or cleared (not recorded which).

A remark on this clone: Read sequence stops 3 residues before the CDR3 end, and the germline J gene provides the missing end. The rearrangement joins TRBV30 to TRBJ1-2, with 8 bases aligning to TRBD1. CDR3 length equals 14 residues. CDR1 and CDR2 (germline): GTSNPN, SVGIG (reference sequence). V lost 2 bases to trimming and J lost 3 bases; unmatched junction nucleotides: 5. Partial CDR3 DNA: TGTGCCTGGAGTCCGACAGGGGTGGACTATGGC. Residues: CAWSPTGVDYG. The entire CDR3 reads CAWSPTGVDYGYTF. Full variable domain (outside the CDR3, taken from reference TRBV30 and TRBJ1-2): SQTIHQWPATLVQPVGSPLSLECTVEGTSNPNLYWYRQAAGRGLQLLFYSVGIGQISSEVPQNLSASRPQDRQFILSSKKLLLSDSGFYLCAWSPTGVDYGYTFGSGTRLTVV.

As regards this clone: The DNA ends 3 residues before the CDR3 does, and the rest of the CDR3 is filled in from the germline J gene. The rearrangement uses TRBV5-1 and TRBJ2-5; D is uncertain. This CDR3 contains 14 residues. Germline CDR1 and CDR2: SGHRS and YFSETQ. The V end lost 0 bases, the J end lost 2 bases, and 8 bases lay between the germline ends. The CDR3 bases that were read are TGCGCCAGCAGCTTGGGGTCTAGACAAGAGACC. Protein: CASSLGSRQET. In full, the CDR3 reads CASSLGSRQETQYF.

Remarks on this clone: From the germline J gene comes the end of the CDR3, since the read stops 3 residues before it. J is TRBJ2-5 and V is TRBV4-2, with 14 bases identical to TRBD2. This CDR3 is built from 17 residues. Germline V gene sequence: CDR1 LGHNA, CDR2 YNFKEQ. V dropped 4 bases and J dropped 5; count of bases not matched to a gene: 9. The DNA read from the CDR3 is TGTGCCAGCAGCCCCGGGACTAGCGGGAGTCCTTTGGAGACC. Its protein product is CASSPGTSGSPLET. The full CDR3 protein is CASSPGTSGSPLETQYF.

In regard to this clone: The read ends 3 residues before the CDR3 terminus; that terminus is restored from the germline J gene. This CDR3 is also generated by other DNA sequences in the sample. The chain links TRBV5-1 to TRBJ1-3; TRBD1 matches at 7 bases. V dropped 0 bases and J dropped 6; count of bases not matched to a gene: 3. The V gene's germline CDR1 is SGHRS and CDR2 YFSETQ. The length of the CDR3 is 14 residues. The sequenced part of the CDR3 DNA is TGCGCCAGCAGCTTGGGTACAGGGGAAAACACC. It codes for CASSLGTGENT. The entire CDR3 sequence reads CASSLGTGENTIYF. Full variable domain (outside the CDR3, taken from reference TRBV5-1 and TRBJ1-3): KAGVTQTPRYLIKTRGQQVTLSCSPISGHRSVSWYQQTPGQGLQFLFEYFSETQRNKGNFPGRFSGRQFSNSRSEMNVSTLELGDSALYLCASSLGTGENTIYFGEGSWLTVV.

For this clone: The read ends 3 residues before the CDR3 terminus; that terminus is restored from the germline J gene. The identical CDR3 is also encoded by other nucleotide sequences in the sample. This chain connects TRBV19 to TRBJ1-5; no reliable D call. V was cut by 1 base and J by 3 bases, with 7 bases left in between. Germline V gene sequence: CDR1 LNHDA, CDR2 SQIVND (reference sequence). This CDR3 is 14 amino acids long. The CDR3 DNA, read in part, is TGTGCCAGTAGTATAGGGCAGGCCAATCAGCCC. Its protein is CASSIGQANQP. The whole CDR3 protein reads CASSIGQANQPQHF.